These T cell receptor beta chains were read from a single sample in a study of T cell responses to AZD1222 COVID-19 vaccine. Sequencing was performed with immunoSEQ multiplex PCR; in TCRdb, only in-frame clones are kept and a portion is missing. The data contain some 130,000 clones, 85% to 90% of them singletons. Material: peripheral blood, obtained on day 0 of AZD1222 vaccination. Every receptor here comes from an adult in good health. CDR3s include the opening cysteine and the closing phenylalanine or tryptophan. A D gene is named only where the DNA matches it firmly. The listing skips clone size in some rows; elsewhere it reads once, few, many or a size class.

TGTGCCAGCACCCCCAACTATGGACAGGGTTGGGGCTACACCTTC CASTPNYGQGWGYTF TRBV3-1/TRBV3-2 once 15 TRBD1 TRBJ1-2
TGTGCCAGTACCCGGACAGGGGGCGCGGGGAACACTGAAGCTTTCTTT CASTRTGGAGNTEAFF TRBV19 NA 16 TRBD1 TRBJ1-1
TGTGCCAGCAGCTTAAGCTCTGGGGCCAACGTCCTGACTTTC CASSLSSGANVLTF TRBV7-2 NA 14 NA TRBJ2-6
TGTGCCAGTAGGTTCACGGATAACACCGGGGAGCTGTTTTTT CASRFTDNTGELFF TRBV19 NA 14 NA TRBJ2-2
TGTGCCAGCAGTTTATCGGGAGCTAATGAGCAGTTCTTC CASSLSGANEQFF TRBV27 NA 13 NA TRBJ2-1
TGTGCCACCAGTGATTTCAAAACGGGTAGCTCCTACAATGAGCAGTTCTTC CATSDFKTGSSYNEQFF TRBV24-1 NA 17 NA TRBJ2-1
TGTGCCAGCAGTTTAAGTGGAGGGAACAATCAGCCCCAGCATTTT CASSLSGGNNQPQHF TRBV28 NA 15 NA TRBJ1-5
TGTGCCAGCAGCCCCCGGACTAGCGGGATGAGCGAGCAGTACTTC CASSPRTSGMSEQYF TRBV9 NA 15 TRBD2 TRBJ2-7
TGTGCCAGCAGTTTAAAGTTTCCGAGCTCCTACAATGAGCAGTTCTTC CASSLKFPSSYNEQFF TRBV27 NA 16 NA TRBJ2-1
TGTGCCACCAGCAGCCAGCGGGAGGGCCAGGGTGAGCAGTTCTTC CATSSQREGQGEQFF TRBV15 once 15 TRBD2 TRBJ2-1
TGTGCCACCAGCCCCGGGACAGGGAGCTACGAGCAGTACTTC CATSPGTGSYEQYF TRBV15 NA 14 TRBD1 TRBJ2-7
TGTGCCAGCATTATTTTCGGGGTGGCTTTCTTT CASIIFGVAFF TRBV25-1 few 11 NA TRBJ1-1
TGTGCCAGCATCGGGCACGGAGGGACCTACGAGCAGTACTTC CASIGHGGTYEQYF TRBV6-5 NA 14 NA TRBJ2-7
TGTGCCAGCAGCCAAGTTCTGGCGGGAGATAACGAGCAGTACTTC CASSQVLAGDNEQYF TRBV3-1/TRBV3-2 NA 15 TRBD2 TRBJ2-7
TGCAGCGCCTGGTACAATGAGCAGTTCTTC CSAWYNEQFF TRBV29-1 NA 10 NA TRBJ2-1
TGTGCCAGCAGGCGGCTGACAGGCCGGACTTCTGAAGCTTTCTTT CASRRLTGRTSEAFF TRBV3-1/TRBV3-2 NA 15 NA TRBJ1-1
TGTGCCAGCAGTTTAATTGCTAGCGGGTATCAAGAGACCCAGTACTTC CASSLIASGYQETQYF TRBV28 NA 16 TRBD2 TRBJ2-5
TGTGCCACCCGGAGAGGGGGCTTGGGGAATGAGCAGTTCTTC CATRRGGLGNEQFF TRBV7-8 NA 14 TRBD1 TRBJ2-1
TGTGCCACCAGCAGTAGGGACAGGGAAGAGACCCAGTACTTC CATSSRDREETQYF TRBV15 NA 14 TRBD1 TRBJ2-5
TGTGCCAGCAGCCTGGACACGAACACTGAAGCTTTCTTT CASSLDTNTEAFF TRBV11-3 NA 13 NA TRBJ1-1
TGTGCCAGTAGTATAGGAGGACAGGTCATGAACACTGAAGCTTTCTTT CASSIGGQVMNTEAFF TRBV19 NA 16 TRBD1 TRBJ1-1
TGCGCCAGCAGCCAGAACGGACTAGCCGAGAGCGAGCAGTACTTC CASSQNGLAESEQYF TRBV4-3 NA 15 TRBD2 TRBJ2-7
TGTGCCAGCAGCCAAGCTAACAGGGAAAAAATGTATTCAGGGGAGCTGTTTTTT CASSQANREKMYSGELFF TRBV3-1/TRBV3-2 NA 18 NA TRBJ2-2
TGTGCCAGCAGCTTGTTCCGGGTAGGGCGAGGCGAGCAGTACTTC CASSLFRVGRGEQYF TRBV5-4 NA 15 NA TRBJ2-7
TGTGCCAGCAGCCCTATTAGTAGACTAGCGAGTTTCAGTGAGCAGTTCTTC CASSPISRLASFSEQFF TRBV5-4 NA 17 TRBD2 TRBJ2-1
TGTGCCAGCAGCTTAGAGACTGAAGCTTTCTTT CASSLETEAFF TRBV7-9 NA 11 NA TRBJ1-1
TGTGCCACCAGTGAGGGGGCGGCTGATGAGCAGTTCTTC CATSEGAADEQFF TRBV24-1 NA 13 NA TRBJ2-1
TGTGCCAGCAGTGAAAGGGACAGGGACCTCATAGCCAAAAACATTCAGTACTTC CASSERDRDLIAKNIQYF TRBV2 NA 18 TRBD1 TRBJ2-4
TGTGCCAGTAGTATAACAGGTACGGGGGCCGACTCCAGCATCTACGAGCAGTACTTC CASSITGTGADSSIYEQYF TRBV19 NA 19 NA TRBJ2-7
TGTGCCAGCAGCTTAGGACAGGGGACGGGGATGAGGGCCAACGTCCTGACTTTC CASSLGQGTGMRANVLTF TRBV7-2 NA 18 TRBD1 TRBJ2-6
TGTGCCAGCAGCTTGAGGGGGACGAGCAATCAGCCCCAGCATTTT CASSLRGTSNQPQHF TRBV5-6 few 15 NA TRBJ1-5
TGTGCCAGCAGTTTAGGGACGGGTGGTGAAGCTTTCTTT CASSLGTGGEAFF TRBV27 NA 13 NA TRBJ1-1
TGTGCCAGCTCACCACCGAGCGTGAACACTGAAGCTTTCTTT CASSPPSVNTEAFF TRBV18 NA 14 NA TRBJ1-1
TGTGCCAGCAGCAAAGCGAATTTATGGCACTTC CASSKANLWHF TRBV21-1 NA 11 NA TRBJ2-4
TGTGCCAGTAGCCAGGGCAGGGACACTGAAGCTTTCTTT CASSQGRDTEAFF TRBV19 NA 13 NA TRBJ1-1
TGTGCCAGCTCACCCGATGCTTTACAGCCCCAGCATTTT CASSPDALQPQHF TRBV18 NA 13 NA TRBJ1-5
TGTGCCAGTAGCGCTTCCAACTACGAGCAGTACTTC CASSASNYEQYF TRBV19 NA 12 NA TRBJ2-7
TGTGCCAGCAGTGATGACAGGGGAGGACAGCCCCAGCATTTT CASSDDRGGQPQHF TRBV25-1 NA 14 TRBD1 TRBJ1-5
TGTGCCAGCAGCTCTACCGGGACAGGCCTCTACGAGCAGTACTTC CASSSTGTGLYEQYF TRBV5-4 once 15 TRBD1 TRBJ2-7
TGTGCCAGCAGCCCGTTCTTGAGGGGCCACTATGGCTACACCTTC CASSPFLRGHYGYTF TRBV7-8 NA 15 NA TRBJ1-2
TGTGCCACCAGTGATTTTTTCGTCGGACAGGGAGTTAGCGCGGATACGCAGTATTTT CATSDFFVGQGVSADTQYF TRBV24-1 NA 19 TRBD1 TRBJ2-3
TGTGCCAGCAGCAGACAGGCTGGCTACACCTTC CASSRQAGYTF TRBV7-9 NA 11 NA TRBJ1-2
TGTGCCAGCAGCTTAGGGGGGCTGAACACTGAAGCTTTCTTT CASSLGGLNTEAFF TRBV7-2 NA 14 NA TRBJ1-1
TGCAGCGTACCGACGGGGAACTATGGCTACACCTTC CSVPTGNYGYTF TRBV29-1 NA 12 NA TRBJ1-2
TGTGCCAGCAGCTCGACAGTGGGTCTTCCTGAAGCTTTCTTT CASSSTVGLPEAFF TRBV7-9 NA 14 NA TRBJ1-1
TGTGCCAGCAGCCGAGGGACAGCCAATTCACCCCTCCACTTT CASSRGTANSPLHF TRBV11-3 NA 14 TRBD1 TRBJ1-6
TGTGCCAGCAGCCTGCACGGCACCATATATTTT CASSLHGTIYF TRBV7-2 NA 11 NA TRBJ1-3
TGTGCCAGCAGCGTAGGTCTTCGGGGCCTGTACAATGAGCAGTTCTTC CASSVGLRGLYNEQFF TRBV9 once 16 NA TRBJ2-1
TGTGCCAGCAGTAAACACCGGGACACAAGAAGTACCTACGAGCAGTACTTC CASSKHRDTRSTYEQYF TRBV27 NA 17 NA TRBJ2-7
TGCAGTGCTAGTGGGAGTACAGATACGCAGTATTTT CSASGSTDTQYF TRBV20-1 NA 12 NA TRBJ2-3
TGTGCCAGTAGTGTTGGGACAGGCTCTGGAAACACCATATATTTT CASSVGTGSGNTIYF TRBV19 few 15 TRBD1 TRBJ1-3
TGCGCCAGCAGCCAATTTGTCTCTGGAAACACCATATATTTT CASSQFVSGNTIYF TRBV4-3 NA 14 NA TRBJ1-3